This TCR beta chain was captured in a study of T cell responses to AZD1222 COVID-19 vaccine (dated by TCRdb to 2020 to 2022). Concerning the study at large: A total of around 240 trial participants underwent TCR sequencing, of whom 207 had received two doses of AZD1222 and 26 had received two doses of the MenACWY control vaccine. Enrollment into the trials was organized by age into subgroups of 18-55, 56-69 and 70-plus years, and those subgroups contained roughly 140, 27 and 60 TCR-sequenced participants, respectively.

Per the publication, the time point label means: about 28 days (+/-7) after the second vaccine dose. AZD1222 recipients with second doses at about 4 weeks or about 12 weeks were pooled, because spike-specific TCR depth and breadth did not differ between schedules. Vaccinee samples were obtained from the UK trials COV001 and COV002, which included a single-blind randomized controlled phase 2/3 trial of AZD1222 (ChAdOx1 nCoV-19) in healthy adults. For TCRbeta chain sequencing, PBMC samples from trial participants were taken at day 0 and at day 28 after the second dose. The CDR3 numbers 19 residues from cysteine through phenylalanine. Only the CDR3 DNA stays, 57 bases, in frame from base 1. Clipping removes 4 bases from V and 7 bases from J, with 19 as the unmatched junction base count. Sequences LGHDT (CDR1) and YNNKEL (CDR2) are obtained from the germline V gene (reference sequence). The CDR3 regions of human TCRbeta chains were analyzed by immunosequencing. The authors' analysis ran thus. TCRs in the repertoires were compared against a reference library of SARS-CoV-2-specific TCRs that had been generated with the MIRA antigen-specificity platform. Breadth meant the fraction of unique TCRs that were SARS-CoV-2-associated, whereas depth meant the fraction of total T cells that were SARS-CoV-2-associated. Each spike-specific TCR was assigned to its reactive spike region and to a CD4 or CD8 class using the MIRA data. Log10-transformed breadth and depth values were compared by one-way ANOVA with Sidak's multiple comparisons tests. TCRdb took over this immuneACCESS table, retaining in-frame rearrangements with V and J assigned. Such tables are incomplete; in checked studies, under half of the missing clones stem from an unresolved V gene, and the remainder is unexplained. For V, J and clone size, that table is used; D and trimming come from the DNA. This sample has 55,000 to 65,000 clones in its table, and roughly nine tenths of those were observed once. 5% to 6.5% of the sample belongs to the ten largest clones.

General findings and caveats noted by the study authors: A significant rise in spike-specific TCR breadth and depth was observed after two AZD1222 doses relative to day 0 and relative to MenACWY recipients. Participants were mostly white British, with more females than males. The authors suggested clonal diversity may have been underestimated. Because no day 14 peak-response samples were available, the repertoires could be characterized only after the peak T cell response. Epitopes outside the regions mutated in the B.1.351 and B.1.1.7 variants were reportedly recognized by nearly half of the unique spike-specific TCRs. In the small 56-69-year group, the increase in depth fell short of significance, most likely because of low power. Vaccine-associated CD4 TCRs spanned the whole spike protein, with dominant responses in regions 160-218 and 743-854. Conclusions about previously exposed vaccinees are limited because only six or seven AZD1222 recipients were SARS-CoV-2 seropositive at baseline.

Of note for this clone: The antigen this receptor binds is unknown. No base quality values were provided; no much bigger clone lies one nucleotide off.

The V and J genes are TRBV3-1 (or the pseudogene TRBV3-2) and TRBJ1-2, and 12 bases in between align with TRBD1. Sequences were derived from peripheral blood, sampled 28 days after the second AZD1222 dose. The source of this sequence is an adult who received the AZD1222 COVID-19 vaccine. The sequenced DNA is TGTGCCAGCAGCCGAAGACCGACGGGACAGGGGGCAAGGTCTTTTGGCTACACCTTC. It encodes CASSRRPTGQGARSFGYTF.